The 14 T cell receptor beta chains reported below all come from one sample, sequenced in a study of CD8 T cells in Susac syndrome. Random hexamers were used to reverse transcribe the RNA input (about 0.5 to 1 ug). Each CDR3 protein is one row after TCRdb ran MiXCR on the immunoSEQ multiplex PCR reads. The sample lists about 200,000 distinct CDR3 sequences; 93% were seen once. Sequencing was performed on CD4+ T cells from PBMCs. These receptor sequences come from a human donor in good health.

This chain links TRBV3-1 with TRBJ1-1, with D perhaps matching TRBD1 (6 bases). Germline V gene data show CDR1 as LGHDT and CDR2 as YNNKEL (reference sequence). This CDR3 has 14 amino acids. Trimming took 4 bases from V and 4 from J, leaving 13 bases between them. The CDR3 DNA reads TGTGCCAGCAGCCCCAGAGGAGGGGGCACTGAAGCTTTCTTT. Encoded protein: CASSPRGGGTEAFF.

V and J are TRBV5-1 and TRBJ2-3; D remains unclear. Trimming took off 3 bases at V and 0 bases at J, with 8 bases between the two ends. Germline values: CDR1 SGHRS, CDR2 YFSETQ. The CDR3 covers 14 residues. The CDR3 DNA follows: TGCGCCAGCAGCTCGGACCTGAGCACAGATACGCAGTATTTT. It is translated as CASSSDLSTDTQYF.

The chain recombines TRBV6-5 with TRBJ2-1, with TRBD1 matching over 12 bases. Germline V gene lookup returns CDR1 MNHEY and CDR2 SVGAGI. J gave up 1 base and V 2 bases, and 9 bases lay outside the gene matches. CDR3 length: 19 residues. This CDR3 reads CASSYRDRGLRISYNEQFF. The CDR3 DNA sequence: TGTGCCAGCAGTTACCGGGACAGGGGGCTAAGGATATCCTACAATGAGCAGTTCTTC.

This chain uses TRBV20-1 with TRBJ1-6; TRBD1 agrees at 10 bases. This CDR3 has 15 residues. Germline assignment: CDR1 DFQATT and CDR2 SNEGSKA (reference sequence). V lost 3 bases to trimming and J lost 9 bases; unmatched junction nucleotides: 8. The CDR3 DNA follows: TGCAGTGCTAGGGACAGGGGGGATGTCGGTTCACCCCTCCACTTT. Its translation: CSARDRGDVGSPLHF.

The chain has TRBV7-2 and TRBJ1-5; 7 positions agree with TRBD1. The CDR3 covers 12 residues. From germline, CDR1 is SGHTA and CDR2 FQGNSA. Trimming at V came to 3 bases and at J to 8 bases, leaving 1 base not matched to a gene. The CDR3 here is CASSFDREPQHF. The CDR3 bases are TGTGCCAGCAGCTTTGACAGGGAGCCCCAGCATTTT.

This sequence joins TRBV2 and TRBJ2-7; perhaps TRBD2 as D (6 bases). The V end was cut by 5 bases, the J end by 1 base, with 9 bases between. From germline, CDR1 is SNHLY and CDR2 FYNNEI. The CDR3 has 13 residues. CDR3 sequence reads: CASSRDFSYEQYV. The DNA for the CDR3 is TGTGCCAGCAGTCGGGACTTTTCCTACGAGCAGTACGTC.

The sample holds one count of this clonotype. The V gene is TRBV4-2, the J gene TRBJ2-2, with TRBD2 matching over 10 bases. Germline V gives CDR1 LGHNA, CDR2 YNFKEQ. This CDR3 has 17 residues. The ends lost 1 base at V and 6 bases at J; junction bases unmatched: 8. CDR3: CASSQAAGTSASGELFF. CDR3 nucleotide sequence: TGTGCCAGCAGCCAAGCGGCCGGGACTAGCGCATCCGGGGAGCTGTTTTTT.

Only one count was recorded for this clonotype. The J gene is TRBJ2-2, the V gene TRBV19; 8 positions match TRBD1. The V gene end was trimmed by 6 bases and the J gene end by 0 bases; junction bases not matched to a gene: 15. This CDR3 contains 19 residues. CDR1 and CDR2 (germline): LNHDA, SQIVND (reference sequence). The CDR3 loop reads CASSPPRDRKLANTGELFF. For the CDR3, the DNA is TGTGCCAGTAGCCCACCCCGGGACAGGAAGCTTGCGAACACCGGGGAGCTGTTTTTT.

The chain is built from TRBV5-1 and TRBJ1-2; D remains ambiguous. The ends were cut back, 0 bases at V and 4 bases at J, with 13 bases in the middle. The germline V gene encodes CDR1 SGHRS and CDR2 YFSETQ. This CDR3 has 15 amino acids. CDR3 region: CASSLGREFSYGYTF. The CDR3 nucleotides read TGCGCCAGCAGCTTGGGGCGGGAGTTCAGCTATGGCTACACCTTC. The whole variable domain, filled in from reference TRBV5-1 and TRBJ1-2, reads KAGVTQTPRYLIKTRGQQVTLSCSPISGHRSVSWYQQTPGQGLQFLFEYFSETQRNKGNFPGRFSGRQFSNSRSEMNVSTLELGDSALYLCASSLGREFSYGYTFGSGTRLTVV.

The chain joins TRBV7-2 to TRBJ1-2; no definite D call. V lost 4 bases to trimming and J lost 6 bases, with 21 bases between them. CDR3 length: 16 residues. The germline gives CDR1 SGHTA, CDR2 FQGNSA. Here the CDR3 reads CASSSTAGKRRNGYTF. As DNA, the CDR3 is TGTGCCAGCAGCTCAACCGCCGGGAAGCGGAGGAATGGCTACACCTTC.

The V call is TRBV2, the J call TRBJ1-2, with D uncertain. Germline V lookup: CDR1 SNHLY, CDR2 FYNNEI. With 2 bases removed from V and 0 bases from J, the gap between germline ends came to 7 bases. The CDR3 is 14 residues long. CDR3 DNA sequence: TGTGCCAGCAGTGAACGAGTAGCTAACTATGGCTACACCTTC. Translation: CASSERVANYGYTF.

Of note for this clonotype: It is unclear where the CDR3 begins or ends on the DNA, so no DNA is shown, and the CDR3 is as TCRdb lists it. The V gene is TRBV28, the J gene TRBJ1-1; TRBD1 is taken as the D call from the table, unchecked against the DNA. A total of 15 residues make up the CDR3, ends included. CDR1 and CDR2 (germline): MDHEN, SYDVKM. The CDR3 loop reads CASILDRGRGTEAFF.

This chain joins TRBV6-5 and TRBJ2-3; 9 bases are shared with TRBD2. From germline, CDR1 is MNHEY and CDR2 SVGAGI. V dropped 0 bases and J dropped 1; count of bases not matched to a gene: 5. This CDR3 is built from 17 residues. The chain's CDR3 is CASSYSRGGAGTDTQYF. The DNA for the CDR3 is TGTGCCAGCAGTTACTCCCGCGGGGGGGCCGGCACAGATACGCAGTATTTT.

This chain links TRBV7-9 with TRBJ2-2; 10 bases are a match to TRBD2. J gave up 0 bases and V 1 base, and 5 bases lay outside the gene matches. The CDR3 loop spans 18 amino acids. Germline-derived CDR1 and CDR2 are SEHNR and FQNEAQ (reference sequence). Here the CDR3 DNA reads TGTGCCAGCAGCTTAGGGCTCGGGACTAGCGCGAACACCGGGGAGCTGTTTTTT. Its translation is CASSLGLGTSANTGELFF.